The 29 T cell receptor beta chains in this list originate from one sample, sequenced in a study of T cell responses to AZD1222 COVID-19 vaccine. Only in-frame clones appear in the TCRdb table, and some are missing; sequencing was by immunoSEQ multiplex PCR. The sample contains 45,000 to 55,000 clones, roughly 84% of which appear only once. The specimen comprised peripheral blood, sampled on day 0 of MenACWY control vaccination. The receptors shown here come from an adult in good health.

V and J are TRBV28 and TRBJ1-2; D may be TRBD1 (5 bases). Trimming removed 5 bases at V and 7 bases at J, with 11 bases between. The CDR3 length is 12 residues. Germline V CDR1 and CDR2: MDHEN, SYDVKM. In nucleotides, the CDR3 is TGTGCCAGCAGTCTGGGGGTGAGTGGCTACACCTTC. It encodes CASSLGVSGYTF.

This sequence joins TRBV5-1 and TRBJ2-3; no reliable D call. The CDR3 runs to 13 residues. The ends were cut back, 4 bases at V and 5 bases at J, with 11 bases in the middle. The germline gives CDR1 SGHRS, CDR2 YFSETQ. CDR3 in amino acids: CASSAAEVDTQYF. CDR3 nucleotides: TGCGCCAGCAGCGCCGCCGAGGTAGATACGCAGTATTTT.

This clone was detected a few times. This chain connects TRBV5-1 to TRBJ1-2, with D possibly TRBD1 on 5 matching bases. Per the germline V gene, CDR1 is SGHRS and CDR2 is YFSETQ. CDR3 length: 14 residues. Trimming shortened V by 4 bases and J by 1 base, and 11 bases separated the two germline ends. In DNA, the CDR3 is TGCGCCAGCAGCACCCGACAGAATAACTATGGCTACACCTTC. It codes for CASSTRQNNYGYTF.

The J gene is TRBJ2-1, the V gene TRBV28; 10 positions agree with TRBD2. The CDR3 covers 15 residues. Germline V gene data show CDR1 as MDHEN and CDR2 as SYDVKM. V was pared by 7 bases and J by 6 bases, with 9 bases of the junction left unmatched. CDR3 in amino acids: CASTEGTSAFNEQFF. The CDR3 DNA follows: TGTGCCAGCACCGAAGGGACTAGCGCCTTCAATGAGCAGTTCTTC.

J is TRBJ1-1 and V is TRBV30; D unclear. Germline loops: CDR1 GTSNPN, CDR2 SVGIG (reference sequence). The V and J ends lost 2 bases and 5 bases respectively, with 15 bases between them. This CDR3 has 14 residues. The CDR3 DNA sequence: TGTGCCTGGAGTAACCCGGGGTTGGGAACTGAAGCTTTCTTT. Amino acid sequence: CAWSNPGLGTEAFF.

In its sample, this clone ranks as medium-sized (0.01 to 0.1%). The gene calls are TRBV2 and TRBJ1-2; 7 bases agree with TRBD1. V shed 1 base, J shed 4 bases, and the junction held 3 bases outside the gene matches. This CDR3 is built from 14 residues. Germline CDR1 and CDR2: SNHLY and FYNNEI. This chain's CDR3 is CASSEGTGSYGYTF. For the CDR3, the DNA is TGTGCCAGCAGTGAAGGGACAGGAAGCTATGGCTACACCTTC.

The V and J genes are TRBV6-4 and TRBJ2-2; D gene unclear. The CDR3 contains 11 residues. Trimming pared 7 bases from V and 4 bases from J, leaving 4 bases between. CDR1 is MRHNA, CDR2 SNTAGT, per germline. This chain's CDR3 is CASTLTGELFF. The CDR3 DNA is TGTGCCAGCACTCTCACCGGGGAGCTGTTTTTT.

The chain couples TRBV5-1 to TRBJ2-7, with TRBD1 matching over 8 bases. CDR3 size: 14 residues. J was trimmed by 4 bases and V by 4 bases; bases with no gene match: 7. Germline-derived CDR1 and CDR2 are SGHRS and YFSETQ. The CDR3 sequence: CASSPGQGLYEQYF. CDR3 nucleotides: TGCGCCAGCAGCCCCGGACAGGGATTGTACGAGCAGTACTTC.

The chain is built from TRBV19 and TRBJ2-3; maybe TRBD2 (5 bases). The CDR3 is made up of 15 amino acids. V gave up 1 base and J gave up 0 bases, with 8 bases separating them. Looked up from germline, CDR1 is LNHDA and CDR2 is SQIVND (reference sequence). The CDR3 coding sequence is TGTGCCAGTAGTATAGGGGGAGTGAGCACAGATACGCAGTATTTT. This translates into CASSIGGVSTDTQYF.

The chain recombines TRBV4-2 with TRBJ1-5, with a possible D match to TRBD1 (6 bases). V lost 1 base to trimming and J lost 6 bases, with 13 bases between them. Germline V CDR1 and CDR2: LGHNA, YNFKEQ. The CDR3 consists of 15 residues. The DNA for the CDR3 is TGTGCCAGCAGCCAAGGACTTGGACAGCCTCAGCCCCAGCATTTT. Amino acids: CASSQGLGQPQPQHF.

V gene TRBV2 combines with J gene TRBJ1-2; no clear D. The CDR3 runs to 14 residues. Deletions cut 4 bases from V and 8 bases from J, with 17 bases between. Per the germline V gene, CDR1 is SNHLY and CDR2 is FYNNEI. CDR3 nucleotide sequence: TGTGCCAGCAGTGGGGGAAACAGACGACTAGGCTACACCTTC. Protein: CASSGGNRRLGYTF.

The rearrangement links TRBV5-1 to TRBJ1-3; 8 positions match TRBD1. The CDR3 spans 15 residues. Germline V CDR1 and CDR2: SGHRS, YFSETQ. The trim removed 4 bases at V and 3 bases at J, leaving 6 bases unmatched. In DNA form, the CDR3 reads TGCGCCAGCAGCCCTAGGACAGGGCTTGGAAACACCATATATTTT. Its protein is CASSPRTGLGNTIYF.

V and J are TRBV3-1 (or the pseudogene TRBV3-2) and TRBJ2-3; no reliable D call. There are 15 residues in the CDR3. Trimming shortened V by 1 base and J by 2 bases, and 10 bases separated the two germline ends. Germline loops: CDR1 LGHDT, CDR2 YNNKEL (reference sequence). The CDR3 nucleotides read TGTGCCAGCAGCCAAGCGATAGGCCCCACAGATACGCAGTATTTT. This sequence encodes CASSQAIGPTDTQYF.

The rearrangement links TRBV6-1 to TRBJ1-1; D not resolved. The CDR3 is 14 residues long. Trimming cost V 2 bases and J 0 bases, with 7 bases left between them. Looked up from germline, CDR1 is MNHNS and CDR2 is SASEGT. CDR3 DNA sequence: TGTGCCAGCAGTGAACTAGGGATGAACACTGAAGCTTTCTTT. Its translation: CASSELGMNTEAFF.

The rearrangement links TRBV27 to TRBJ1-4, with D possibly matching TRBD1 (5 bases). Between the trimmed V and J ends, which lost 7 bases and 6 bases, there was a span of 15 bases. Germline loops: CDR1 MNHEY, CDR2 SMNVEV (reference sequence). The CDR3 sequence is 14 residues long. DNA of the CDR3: TGTGCCAGCAAGCCTGGGGGAAATTATGAAAAACTGTTTTTT. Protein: CASKPGGNYEKLFF.

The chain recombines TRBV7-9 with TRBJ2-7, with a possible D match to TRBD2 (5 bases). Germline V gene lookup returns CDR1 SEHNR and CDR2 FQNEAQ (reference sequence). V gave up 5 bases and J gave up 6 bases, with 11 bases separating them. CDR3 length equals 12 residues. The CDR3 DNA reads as TGTGCCAGCAGCCTCGAGGGCCGCGAGCAGTACTTC. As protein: CASSLEGREQYF.

Written as DNA, the CDR3 is TGTGCCAGCAGCCAGGGCAGGGGGCATGGGGAGACCCAGTACTTC. Translation gives CASSQGRGHGETQYF. The chain links TRBV3-1 (or the pseudogene TRBV3-2) to TRBJ2-5; 8 bases are a match to TRBD1. V dropped 3 bases and J dropped 5; count of bases not matched to a gene: 8. CDR3 length equals 15 residues. Germline CDR1 is LGHDT and CDR2 is YNNKEL (reference sequence).

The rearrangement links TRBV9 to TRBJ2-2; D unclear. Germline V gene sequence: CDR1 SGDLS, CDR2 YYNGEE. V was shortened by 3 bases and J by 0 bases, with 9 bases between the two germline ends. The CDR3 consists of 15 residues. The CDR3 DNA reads TGTGCCAGCAGCGGACGGAACACGAACACCGGGGAGCTGTTTTTT. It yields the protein CASSGRNTNTGELFF.

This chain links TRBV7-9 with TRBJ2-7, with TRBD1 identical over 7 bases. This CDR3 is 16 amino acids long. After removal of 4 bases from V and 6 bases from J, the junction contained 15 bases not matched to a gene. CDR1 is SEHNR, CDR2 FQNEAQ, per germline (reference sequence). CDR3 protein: CASSSLQGPLPSEQYF. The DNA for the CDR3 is TGTGCCAGCAGCTCCCTACAGGGGCCGCTCCCATCCGAGCAGTACTTC.

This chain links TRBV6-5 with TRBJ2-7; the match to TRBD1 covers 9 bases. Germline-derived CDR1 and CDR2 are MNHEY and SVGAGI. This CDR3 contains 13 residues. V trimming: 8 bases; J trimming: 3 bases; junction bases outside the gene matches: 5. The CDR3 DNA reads TGTGCCAGCTATGGGACAGGGAACTACGAGCAGTACGTC. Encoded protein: CASYGTGNYEQYV.

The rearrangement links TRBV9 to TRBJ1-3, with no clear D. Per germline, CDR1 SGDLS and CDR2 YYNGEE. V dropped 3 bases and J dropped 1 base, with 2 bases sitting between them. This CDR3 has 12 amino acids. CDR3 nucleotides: TGTGCCAGCAGCGAGTCTGGAAACACCATATATTTT. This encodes CASSESGNTIYF.

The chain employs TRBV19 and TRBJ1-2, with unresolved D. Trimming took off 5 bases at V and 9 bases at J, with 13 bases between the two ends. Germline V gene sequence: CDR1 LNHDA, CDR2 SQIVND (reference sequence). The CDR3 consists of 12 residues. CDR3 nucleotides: TGTGCCAGTAGTGACGGGATTTTGAGCTACACCTTC. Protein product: CASSDGILSYTF.

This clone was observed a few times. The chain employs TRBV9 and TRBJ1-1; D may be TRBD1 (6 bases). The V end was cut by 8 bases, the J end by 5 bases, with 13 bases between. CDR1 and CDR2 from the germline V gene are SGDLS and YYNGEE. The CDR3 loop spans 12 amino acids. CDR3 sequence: CASQGSNTEAFF. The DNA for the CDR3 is TGTGCCAGTCAGGGGAGCAATACTGAAGCTTTCTTT.

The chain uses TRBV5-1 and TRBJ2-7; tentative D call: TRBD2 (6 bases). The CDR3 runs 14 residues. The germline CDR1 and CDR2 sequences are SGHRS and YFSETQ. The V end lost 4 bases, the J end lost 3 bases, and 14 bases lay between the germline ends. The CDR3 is CASSEGLGFYEQYV. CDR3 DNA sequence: TGCGCCAGCAGCGAGGGACTTGGCTTCTACGAGCAGTACGTC.

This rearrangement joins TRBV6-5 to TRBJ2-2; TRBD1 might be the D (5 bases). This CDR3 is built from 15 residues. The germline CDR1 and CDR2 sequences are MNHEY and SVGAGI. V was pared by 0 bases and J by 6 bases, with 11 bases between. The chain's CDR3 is CASSYSPQGSGELFF. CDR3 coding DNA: TGTGCCAGCAGTTACTCGCCCCAGGGTTCCGGGGAGCTGTTTTTT.

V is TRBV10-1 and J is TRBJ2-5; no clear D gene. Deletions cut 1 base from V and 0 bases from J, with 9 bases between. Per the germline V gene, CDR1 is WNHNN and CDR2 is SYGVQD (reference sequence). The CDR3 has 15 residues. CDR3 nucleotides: TGCGCCAGCAGTGAGTTCAGTACAAACCAAGAGACCCAGTACTTC. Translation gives CASSEFSTNQETQYF.

The DNA of the CDR3 is TGTGCCAGCAGTGACTCGTCCCTTGGACACACAGATACGCAGTATTTT. As protein: CASSDSSLGHTDTQYF. The chain has TRBV6-4 and TRBJ2-3; TRBD1 might be the D (5 bases). The germline V gene encodes CDR1 MRHNA and CDR2 SNTAGT. The CDR3 consists of 16 residues. V lost 0 bases and J 2 bases, leaving 12 bases between the germline ends.

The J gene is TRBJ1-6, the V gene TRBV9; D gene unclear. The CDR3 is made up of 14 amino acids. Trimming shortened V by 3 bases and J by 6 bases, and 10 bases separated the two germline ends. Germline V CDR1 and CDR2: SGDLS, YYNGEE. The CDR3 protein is CASSATGVNSPLHF. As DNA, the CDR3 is TGTGCCAGCAGCGCCACTGGGGTTAATTCACCCCTCCACTTT.

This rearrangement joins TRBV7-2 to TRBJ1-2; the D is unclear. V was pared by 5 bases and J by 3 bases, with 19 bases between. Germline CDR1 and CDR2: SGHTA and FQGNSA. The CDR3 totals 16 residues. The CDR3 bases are TGTGCCAGCAGCCCGAGAAACCTAGGGAGTGACTATGGCTACACCTTC. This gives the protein CASSPRNLGSDYGYTF.